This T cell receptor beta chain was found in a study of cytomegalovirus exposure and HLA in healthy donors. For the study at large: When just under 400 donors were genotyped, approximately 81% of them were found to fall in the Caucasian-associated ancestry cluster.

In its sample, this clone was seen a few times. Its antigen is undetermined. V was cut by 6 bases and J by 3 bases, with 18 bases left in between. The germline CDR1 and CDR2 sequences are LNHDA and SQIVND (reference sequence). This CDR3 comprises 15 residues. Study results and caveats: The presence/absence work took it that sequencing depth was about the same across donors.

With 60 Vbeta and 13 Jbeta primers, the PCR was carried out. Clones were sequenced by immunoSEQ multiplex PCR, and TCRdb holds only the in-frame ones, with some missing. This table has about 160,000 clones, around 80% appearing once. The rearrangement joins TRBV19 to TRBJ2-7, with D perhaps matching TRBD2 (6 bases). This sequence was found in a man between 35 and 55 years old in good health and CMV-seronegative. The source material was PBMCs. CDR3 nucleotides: TGTGCCAGTAGGCCAGATCGGGGGTCCCGCTACGAGCAGTACTTC. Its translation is CASRPDRGSRYEQYF.